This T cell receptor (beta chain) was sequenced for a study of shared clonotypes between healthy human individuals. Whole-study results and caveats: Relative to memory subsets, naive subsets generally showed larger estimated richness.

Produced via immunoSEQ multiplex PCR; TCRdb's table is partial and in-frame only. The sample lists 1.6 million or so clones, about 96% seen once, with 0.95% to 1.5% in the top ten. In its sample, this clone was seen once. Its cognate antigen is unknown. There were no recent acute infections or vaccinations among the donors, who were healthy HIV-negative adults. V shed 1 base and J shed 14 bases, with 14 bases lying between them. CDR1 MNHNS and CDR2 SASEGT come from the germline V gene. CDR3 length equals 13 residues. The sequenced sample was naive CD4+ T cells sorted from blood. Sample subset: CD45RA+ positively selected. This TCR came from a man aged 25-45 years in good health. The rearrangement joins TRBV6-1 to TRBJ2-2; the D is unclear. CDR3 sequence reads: CASSEVLAGGLFF. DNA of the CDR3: TGTGCCAGCAGTGAAGTGTTGGCAGGCGGTCTGTTTTTT.